Presented here are 23 T cell receptor beta chains from one specimen sequenced in a study of type 1 regulatory T cells. These receptors' targets are unknown. TCRdb reanalysed the reads using MiXCR and keeps one entry per CDR3 protein. The profile shows fewer than 70,000 distinct CDR3 sequences, 63% of them singletons. Sequencing input: cultured T cells, either the whole culture or a sorted T cell fraction (not recorded which). Sample subset: Tr1-enriched cell product generated in vitro against host alloantigens. These receptors were taken from a human donor in good health.

As DNA, the CDR3 is TGTGCCAGCAGCGGGACAGGGCGCTATGGCTACACCTTC. Protein sequence: CASSGTGRYGYTF. V is TRBV6-5 and J is TRBJ1-2, with 9 bases fitting TRBD1. The CDR3 totals 13 residues. The V and J ends lost 6 bases and 4 bases, in that order; junction bases with no gene match: 3. Germline assignment: CDR1 MNHEY and CDR2 SVGAGI.

Details on this clonotype: This could be a read error, since a much larger clone is one nucleotide away. V gene TRBV29-1 combines with J gene TRBJ2-2; D uncertain. The germline V gene encodes CDR1 SQVTM and CDR2 ANQGSEA. Trimming removed 4 bases from V and 6 bases from J, with 9 bases in between. This CDR3 comprises 12 residues. The DNA for the CDR3 is TGCAGCGTTGGGCAGACCCCCGGGGAGCTGTTTTTT. Translation gives CSVGQTPGELFF.

The chain uses TRBV5-5 and TRBJ2-7; 7 nucleotides agree with TRBD2. The germline gives CDR1 SGHKS, CDR2 YYEKEE (reference sequence). Trimming took 1 base from V and 2 from J; bases not matched to a gene: 6. The CDR3 has 15 amino acids. The CDR3 protein is CASSLLQGGPYEQYF. In DNA, the CDR3 is TGTGCCAGCAGCTTGTTGCAGGGAGGGCCCTACGAGCAGTACTTC.

This clonotype occurred a few times. V is TRBV3-1 and J is TRBJ2-2, with unresolved D. V shed 2 bases and J shed 2 bases, with 6 bases lying between them. Germline V lookup: CDR1 LGHDT, CDR2 YNNKEL (reference sequence). CDR3 length: 14 amino acids. The chain's CDR3 is CASSQLRNTGELFF. Written as DNA, the CDR3 is TGTGCCAGCAGCCAACTACGTAACACCGGGGAGCTGTTTTTT.

This clonotype was counted a single time. The rearrangement links TRBV4-1 to TRBJ2-2, with TRBD2 matching 9 bases. V lost 4 bases to trimming and J lost 7 bases; unmatched junction nucleotides: 7. Germline CDR1 MGHRA, CDR2 YSYEKL. The CDR3 length is 15 residues. CDR3 amino acids: CASSPLAGLNGELFF. The DNA for the CDR3 is TGCGCCAGCAGCCCCCTAGCGGGATTGAACGGGGAGCTGTTTTTT.

The V and J genes are TRBV3-1 and TRBJ2-7; 9 bases match TRBD2. V lost 3 bases and J lost 2; bases outside the gene matches: 5. From germline, CDR1 is LGHDT and CDR2 YNNKEL (reference sequence). The CDR3 consists of 15 residues. The CDR3 loop reads CASSHPSGAAYEQYF. CDR3 coding DNA: TGTGCCAGCAGCCACCCTAGCGGGGCGGCCTACGAGCAGTACTTC.

This clonotype was seen a single time. This chain links TRBV7-6 with TRBJ2-3; D is uncertain. CDR1 SGHVS and CDR2 FNYEAQ come from the germline V gene. V was clipped by 5 bases and J by 5 bases, with 8 bases between them. The CDR3 is made up of 12 amino acids. Here the CDR3 reads CASSHQGDTQYF. The CDR3 DNA reads TGTGCCAGCAGCCATCAAGGAGATACGCAGTATTTT.

The chain has TRBV7-8 and TRBJ2-7, with 7 bases lining up with TRBD2. The CDR3 runs to 15 residues. The J segment lost 1 base and the V segment lost 1 base, leaving 4 bases of the junction unmatched. The germline V gene encodes CDR1 SGHVS and CDR2 FQNEAQ. The CDR3 region is CASSLVASGSYEQYF. The CDR3 DNA sequence: TGTGCCAGCAGCTTAGTTGCTAGCGGTTCCTACGAGCAGTACTTC.

This clonotype showed up just a few times. V is TRBV6-5 and J is TRBJ1-2; TRBD1 is a possible D gene (6 bases). Trimming left V 5 bases short and J 2 bases short, with 9 bases between. CDR3 length: 13 amino acids. Germline CDR1 MNHEY, CDR2 SVGAGI. The CDR3 bases are TGTGCCAGCAGTGGGGGCAGGAACTATGGCTACACCTTC. Translated: CASSGGRNYGYTF.

The chain employs TRBV30 and TRBJ2-7, with unresolved D. CDR1 GTSNPN and CDR2 SVGIG come from the germline V gene (reference sequence). CDR3 size: 14 residues. With 2 bases removed from V and 1 base from J, the gap between germline ends came to 12 bases. This CDR3 reads CAWSKRLGSYEQYF. Written as DNA, the CDR3 is TGTGCCTGGAGTAAGAGGCTCGGGTCCTACGAGCAGTACTTC.

The gene calls are TRBV7-2 and TRBJ1-4; tentative D call: TRBD1 (5 bases). The CDR3 loop spans 16 amino acids. Germline CDR1 is SGHTA and CDR2 is FQGNSA. Between the trimmed V and J ends, which lost 1 base and 0 bases, there was a span of 9 bases. The chain's CDR3 is CASSLGTLATNEKLFF. DNA for the CDR3: TGTGCCAGCAGCTTAGGGACACTCGCAACTAATGAAAAACTGTTTTTT.

A few counts support this clonotype. V is TRBV24-1 and J is TRBJ2-3, with D possibly TRBD1 on 6 matching bases. Germline CDR1 and CDR2: KGHDR and SFDVKD. CDR3 length: 15 amino acids. The V and J ends lost 4 bases and 0 bases respectively, with 10 bases between them. CDR3 in DNA: TGTGCCACCAGTGACTTGGACAGTAGCACAGATACGCAGTATTTT. Translated, it gives CATSDLDSSTDTQYF.

The chain carries TRBV6-5 and TRBJ1-1; D gene unclear. The ends were cut back, 3 bases at V and 5 bases at J, with 19 bases in the middle. In germline, CDR1 is MNHEY, CDR2 SVGAGI. The CDR3 runs to 16 residues. The CDR3 region has the DNA TGTGCCAGCAGTTATGGATTTTCGAGGAGGGCTACTGAAGCTTTCTTT. Amino acids: CASSYGFSRRATEAFF.

This chain joins TRBV20-1 and TRBJ2-1; the D gene is possibly TRBD1 (6 bases). Trimming removed 6 bases from V and 5 bases from J, with 20 bases in between. Germline loops: CDR1 DFQATT, CDR2 SNEGSKA (reference sequence). This CDR3 contains 15 residues. The CDR3, as DNA: TGCAGTGCCCCAGAAAATGGGCAGGGGAACAATGAGCAGTTCTTC. This encodes CSAPENGQGNNEQFF.

This sequence joins TRBV7-6 and TRBJ2-3; a weak D match, TRBD2 (5 bases). V was pared by 3 bases and J by 7 bases, with 11 bases between. This CDR3 has 13 residues. Germline CDR1 is SGHVS and CDR2 is FNYEAQ. CDR3 amino acids: CASSLGSEYTQYF. The CDR3 DNA reads as TGTGCCAGCAGCTTGGGGAGTGAATATACGCAGTATTTT.

The J gene is TRBJ2-2, the V gene TRBV10-3, with TRBD1 identical over 7 bases. The germline V gene encodes CDR1 ENHRY and CDR2 SYGVKD. The CDR3 sequence is 13 residues long. The junction had 5 bases not matched to a gene; V was cut back by 10 bases and J by 3 bases. CDR3 residues: CANRDRDTGELFF. CDR3 coding DNA: TGTGCCAACCGGGACAGAGACACCGGGGAGCTGTTTTTT.

The chain has TRBV28 and TRBJ2-5; possibly TRBD1 for D (5 bases). The V end lost 6 bases, the J end lost 5 bases, and 10 bases lay between the germline ends. Germline loops: CDR1 MDHEN, CDR2 SYDVKM. This CDR3 is built from 12 residues. CDR3 protein: CASRSGSETQYF. The DNA for the CDR3 is TGTGCCAGCAGGTCAGGGTCGGAGACCCAGTACTTC.

The chain couples TRBV29-1 to TRBJ2-5, with D hard to call. The germline gives CDR1 SQVTM, CDR2 ANQGSEA. The CDR3 consists of 12 residues. The germline V and J ends were trimmed by 6 bases and 2 bases, with 10 bases remaining between them. The CDR3 reads CSVATYQETQYF. CDR3 in DNA: TGCAGCGTAGCGACATATCAAGAGACCCAGTACTTC.

The chain is built from TRBV30 and TRBJ1-4; tentatively, D is TRBD1 (5 bases). The CDR3 contains 15 residues. Germline V lookup: CDR1 GTSNPN, CDR2 SVGIG (reference sequence). V was trimmed by 3 bases and J by 8 bases, leaving 19 bases between them. CDR3 region: CAWSPSMAGREKLFF. In DNA, the CDR3 is TGTGCCTGGAGCCCCTCGATGGCAGGGAGAGAAAAACTGTTTTTT.

The rearrangement uses TRBV20-1 and TRBJ2-1, with TRBD2 matching over 7 bases. The CDR3 covers 16 residues. The V and J ends lost 1 base and 3 bases, in that order; junction bases with no gene match: 9. Germline V CDR1 and CDR2: DFQATT, SNEGSKA (reference sequence). The CDR3 sequence is CSARVGRGSGYNEQFF. For the CDR3, the DNA is TGCAGTGCTAGAGTAGGACGCGGGAGTGGCTACAATGAGCAGTTCTTC.

The CDR3: CSASQPSGRIYTQYF. CDR3 nucleotide sequence: TGCAGTGCTAGTCAGCCTAGCGGGAGAATATATACGCAGTATTTT. The chain couples TRBV20-1 to TRBJ2-3; TRBD2 aligns across 10 bases. V shed 3 bases and J 7 bases; nucleotides not matched to a gene: 10. This CDR3 contains 15 residues. The germline gives CDR1 DFQATT, CDR2 SNEGSKA (reference sequence).

This chain links TRBV28 with TRBJ2-5; 10 bases align to TRBD1. Germline loops: CDR1 MDHEN, CDR2 SYDVKM. This CDR3 has 14 amino acids. The junction had 8 bases not matched to a gene; V was cut back by 8 bases and J by 5 bases. The CDR3 sequence: CASRGQGVAETQYF. The CDR3 DNA follows: TGTGCCAGCCGAGGACAGGGGGTAGCGGAGACCCAGTACTTC.

CDR3 DNA: TGCAGTGCACGAGGCCAGGGCCAAAATTCACCCCTCCACTTT. This translates into CSARGQGQNSPLHF. This rearrangement joins TRBV20-1 to TRBJ1-6, with a possible D match to TRBD1 (5 bases). The CDR3 consists of 14 residues. Germline CDR1 and CDR2: DFQATT and SNEGSKA (reference sequence). The V and J ends lost 6 bases and 7 bases respectively, with 16 bases between them.